Listed below are T cell receptor beta chains from one sample, sequenced in a study of T-cell reconstitution after alpha-beta-depleted transplantation in children. TCRdb re-analysed the PCR reads in MiXCR, keeping a single row per CDR3 protein. The sample includes some 280,000 distinct CDR3 sequences, about 10% of them seen just once. This specimen was PBMCs from the stem cell graft donor, taken from the stem cell graft. The receptors shown here come from a human donor who donated a stem cell graft to a child with SCID. The conserved cysteine and the conserved F or W are not part of the CDR3 here. Fields, in order: V gene, clone size, J gene, CDR3 protein. Clone size is given for some rows only: seen once, a few or many times, or a class if the clone is expanded.

>TRBV20-1|-|TRBJ2-5
SAGLVAVQETQY
>TRBV6-5|-|TRBJ2-2
ASSYSPQVSNTGELF
>TRBV9|-|TRBJ1-2
ASSTPDGNYGYT
>TRBV5-1|few|TRBJ2-1
ASSLEGPTNEQF
>TRBV12-3/TRBV12-4|few|TRBJ2-1
ASRLAGGSYNEQF
>TRBV7-9|few|TRBJ1-5
ASSPGTGKQPQH
>TRBV12-3/TRBV12-4|many|TRBJ1-1
ASSLGRSEAF
>TRBV20-1|-|TRBJ2-5
SASSGGGLSQTQY
>TRBV20-1|few|TRBJ1-1
SATGSAVTTEAF
>TRBV3-1|many|TRBJ2-1
ASSLFGTSNNEQF
>TRBV12-3/TRBV12-4|-|TRBJ2-4
ASSPEGWAKNIQY
>TRBV6-2/TRBV6-3|few|TRBJ1-5
ASSYSGNSNQPQH
>TRBV5-1|many|TRBJ1-4
ASSGTGEEKLF
>TRBV10-2|-|TRBJ2-7
ASRDGSYEQY
>TRBV12-3/TRBV12-4|many|TRBJ1-2
ASSAGENYGYT
>TRBV19|few|TRBJ1-2
ASSISSYGYT
>TRBV10-3|few|TRBJ2-4
AISGDRGNIQY